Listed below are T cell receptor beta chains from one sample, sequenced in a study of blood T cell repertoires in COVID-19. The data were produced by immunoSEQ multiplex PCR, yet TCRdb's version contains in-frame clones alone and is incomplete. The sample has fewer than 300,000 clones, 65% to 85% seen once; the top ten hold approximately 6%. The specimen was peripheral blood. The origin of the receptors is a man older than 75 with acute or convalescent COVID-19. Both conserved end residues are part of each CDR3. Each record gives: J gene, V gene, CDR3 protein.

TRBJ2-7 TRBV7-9 CASSFDNRGRPYEQYF
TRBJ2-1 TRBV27 CASRRGVLNEQFF
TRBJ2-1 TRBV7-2 CASSLGGDPSYNEQFF
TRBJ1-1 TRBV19 CASSIFGALNTEAFF
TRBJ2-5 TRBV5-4 CASSLSTNQETQYF
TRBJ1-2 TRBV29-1 CSVDPGRERGYTF
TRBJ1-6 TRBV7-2 CASSLVAQGIGNYNSPLHF
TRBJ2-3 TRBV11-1 CASSLMGYSSTDTQYF
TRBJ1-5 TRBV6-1 CASSDFLGTGTQPQHF
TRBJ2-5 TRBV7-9 CASSLVSGLETQYF
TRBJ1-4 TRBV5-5 CASSPGWGGNEKLFF
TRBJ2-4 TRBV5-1 CASSLSVTGDIQYF
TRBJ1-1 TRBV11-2 CASSLGLGRNTEAFF
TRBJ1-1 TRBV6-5 CASSLGAMNTEAFF
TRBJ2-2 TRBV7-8 CASSFWTGEPGTGELFF
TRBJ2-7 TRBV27 CASSLGTGLSEQYF
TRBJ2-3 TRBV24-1 CATSVTSPYMNTQYF
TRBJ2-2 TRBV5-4 CASSFGQGADTGELFF
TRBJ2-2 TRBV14 CASSLRLAGGYTGELFF
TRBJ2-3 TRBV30 CARTGLAGFDTQYF
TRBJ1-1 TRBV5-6 CASSLPSLNAEAFF
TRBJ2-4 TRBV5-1 CASQMPGGNIQYF
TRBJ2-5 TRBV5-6 CASERGLDGETQYF
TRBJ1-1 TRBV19 CASSIQGGTEAFF
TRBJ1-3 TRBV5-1 CASSLQGVAGNTIYF
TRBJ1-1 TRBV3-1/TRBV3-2 CASSQAGFTEAFF
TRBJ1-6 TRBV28 CASSLRVTNSPLHF
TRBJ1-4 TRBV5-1 CASSLQQATNEKLFF
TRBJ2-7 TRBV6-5 CASRLSGSYEQYF
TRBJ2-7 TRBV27 CASSLSRTYEQYF
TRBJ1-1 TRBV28 CASRKTGGAGEAFF
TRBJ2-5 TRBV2 CASSDFRFQETQYF
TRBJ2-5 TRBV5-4 CASSSGTSGTRGETQYF
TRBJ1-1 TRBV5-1 CASSLVGPMNTEAFF
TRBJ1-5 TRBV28 CASSLVTGNQPQHF
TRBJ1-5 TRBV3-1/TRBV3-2 CASSQAGLSNQPQHF
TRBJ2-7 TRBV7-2 CASSLAGQARVYEQYF
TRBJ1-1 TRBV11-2 CASSYGTGVGEAFF
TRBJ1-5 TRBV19 CASSWTNSNQPQHF
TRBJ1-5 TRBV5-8 CASSLYSGFQPQHF
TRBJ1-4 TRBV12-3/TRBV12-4 CASSFREKLFF
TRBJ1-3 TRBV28 CASKEGNTIYF
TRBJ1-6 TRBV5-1 CASSLGAGTAPLHF
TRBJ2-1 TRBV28 CASSYRGLAGNEQFF
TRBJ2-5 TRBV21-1 CASSRPGQESQETQYF
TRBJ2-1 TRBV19 CASNPTGMAGPNEQFF
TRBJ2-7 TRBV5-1 CASSLAPSGEVEQYF
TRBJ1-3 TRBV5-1 CASRVGVSGNTIYF
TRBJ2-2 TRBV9 CASSVDAGGTFRTGELFF
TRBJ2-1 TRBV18 CASSPIRQERHNEQFF
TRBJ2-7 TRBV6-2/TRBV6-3 CASSPSSYEQYF
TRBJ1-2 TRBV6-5 CASSPRPHSYGYTF
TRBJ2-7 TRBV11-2 CASSLGTSGIYEQYF
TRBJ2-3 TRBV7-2 CASSVREGATDTQYF
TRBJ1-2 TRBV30 CAWSADRGRDYGYTF
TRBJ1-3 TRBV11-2 CASSLIAGGKGNTIYF
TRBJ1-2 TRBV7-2 CASSPGGADYGYTF
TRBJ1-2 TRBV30 CALGQGSIYGYTF
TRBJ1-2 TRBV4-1 CASSDRGQTVSGYTF
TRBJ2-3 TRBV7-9 CASSPRGTNTDTQYF